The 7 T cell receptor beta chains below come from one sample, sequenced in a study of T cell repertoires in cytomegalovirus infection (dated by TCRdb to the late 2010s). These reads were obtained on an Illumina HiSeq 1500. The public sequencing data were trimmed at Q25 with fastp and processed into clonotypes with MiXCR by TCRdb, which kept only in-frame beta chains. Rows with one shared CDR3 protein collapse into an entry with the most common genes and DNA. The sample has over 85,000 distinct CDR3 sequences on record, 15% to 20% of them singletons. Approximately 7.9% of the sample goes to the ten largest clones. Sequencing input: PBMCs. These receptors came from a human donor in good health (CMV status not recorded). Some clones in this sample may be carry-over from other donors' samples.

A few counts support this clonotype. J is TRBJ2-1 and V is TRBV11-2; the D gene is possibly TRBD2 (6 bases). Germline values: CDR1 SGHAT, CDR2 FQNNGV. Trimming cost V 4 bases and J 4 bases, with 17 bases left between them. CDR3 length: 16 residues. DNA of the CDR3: TGTGCCAGCAGCTCGGGCACGGTGGAGGGGTACAATGAGCAGTTCTTC. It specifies CASSSGTVEGYNEQFF.

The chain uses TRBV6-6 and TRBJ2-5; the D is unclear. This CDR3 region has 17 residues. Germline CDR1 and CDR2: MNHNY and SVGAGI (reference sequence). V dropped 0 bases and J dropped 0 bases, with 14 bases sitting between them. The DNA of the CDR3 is TGTGCCAGCAGTTACTCCCCTCGGCTAAAGTACCAAGAGACCCAGTACTTC. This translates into CASSYSPRLKYQETQYF.

The CDR3: CASTLPGGNTEAFF. The CDR3 nucleotides read TGCGCCAGCACCCTACCAGGGGGGAACACTGAAGCTTTCTTT. This chain uses TRBV5-1 with TRBJ1-1, with TRBD1 matching 7 bases. The CDR3 spans 14 residues. Germline V gene lookup returns CDR1 SGHRS and CDR2 YFSETQ. V trimming: 6 bases; J trimming: 1 base; junction bases outside the gene matches: 6.

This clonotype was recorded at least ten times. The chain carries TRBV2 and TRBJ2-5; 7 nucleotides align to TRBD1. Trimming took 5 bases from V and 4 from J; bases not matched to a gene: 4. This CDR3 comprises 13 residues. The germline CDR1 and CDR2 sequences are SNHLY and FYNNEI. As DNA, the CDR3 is TGTGCCAGCAGTTACAGGGGCGGAGAGACCCAGTACTTC. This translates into CASSYRGGETQYF. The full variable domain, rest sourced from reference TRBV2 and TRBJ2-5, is EPEVTQTPSHQVTQMGQEVILRCVPISNHLYFYWYRQILGQKVEFLVSFYNNEISEKSEIFDDQFSVERPDGSNFTLKIRSTKLEDSAMYFCASSYRGGETQYFGPGTRLLVL.

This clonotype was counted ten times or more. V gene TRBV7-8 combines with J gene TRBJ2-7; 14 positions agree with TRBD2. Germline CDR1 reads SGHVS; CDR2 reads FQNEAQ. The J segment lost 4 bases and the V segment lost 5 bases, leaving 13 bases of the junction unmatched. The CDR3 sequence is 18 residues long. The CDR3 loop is CASSLRTSGGRFSYEQYF. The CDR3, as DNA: TGTGCCAGCAGCCTCCGGACTAGCGGGGGGCGGTTCAGTTACGAGCAGTACTTC.

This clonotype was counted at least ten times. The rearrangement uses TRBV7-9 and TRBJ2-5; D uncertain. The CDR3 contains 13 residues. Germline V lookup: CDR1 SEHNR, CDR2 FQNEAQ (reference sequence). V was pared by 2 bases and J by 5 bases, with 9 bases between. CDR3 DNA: TGTGCCAGCAGCTTACTTTCTGGGGAGACCCAGTACTTC. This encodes CASSLLSGETQYF.

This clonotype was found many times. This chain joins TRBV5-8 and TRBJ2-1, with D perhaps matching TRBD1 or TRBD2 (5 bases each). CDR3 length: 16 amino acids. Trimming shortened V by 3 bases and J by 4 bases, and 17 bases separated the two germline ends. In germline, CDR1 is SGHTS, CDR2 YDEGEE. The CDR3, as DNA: TGTGCCAGCAGCTCCGGGACCCAATCACCTTACAATGAGCAGTTCTTC. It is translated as CASSSGTQSPYNEQFF.